The 20 T cell receptor beta chains below come from one sample, sequenced in a study of blood T cell repertoires in COVID-19. Assay: immunoSEQ multiplex PCR; the TCRdb copy retains only in-frame clones and omits some. The repertoire holds 130,000 to 150,000 clones, 70% to 85% seen once, with 5% to 7.5% in the top ten. The material sequenced was peripheral blood. These receptors were collected from a human donor in a cohort sampled during active COVID-19.

This rearrangement joins TRBV4-1 to TRBJ1-2; 10 positions match TRBD1. This CDR3 has 17 residues. With 0 bases clipped from V and 4 bases from J, the junction kept 8 bases outside the gene matches. Germline lookup yields CDR1 MGHRA and CDR2 YSYEKL. CDR3 loop: CASSQDPDRGPIYGYTF. In DNA form, the CDR3 reads TGCGCCAGCAGCCAAGATCCCGACAGGGGGCCCATCTATGGCTACACCTTC.

This clone was recorded only once. The genes are TRBV3-1 (or the pseudogene TRBV3-2) and TRBJ1-5; a weak D match, TRBD1 (5 bases). The V end was cut by 4 bases, the J end by 5 bases, with 12 bases between. The CDR3 covers 14 residues. Germline V gene sequence: CDR1 LGHDT, CDR2 YNNKEL (reference sequence). CDR3 bases: TGTGCCAGCAGCCTTTTGGGGGACTATCAGCCCCAGCATTTT. It is translated as CASSLLGDYQPQHF.

The V and J genes are TRBV19 and TRBJ1-2; D gene ambiguous. CDR1 is LNHDA, CDR2 SQIVND, per germline (reference sequence). The V end was cut by 7 bases, the J end by 1 base, with 7 bases between. The CDR3 spans 12 residues. The CDR3 bases are TGTGCCAGTAAGCGACTTAACTATGGCTACACCTTC. Protein sequence: CASKRLNYGYTF.

This sequence joins TRBV19 and TRBJ2-2; 8 nucleotides agree with TRBD2. CDR1 is LNHDA and CDR2 is SQIVND in the germline V gene (reference sequence). Germline trimming cut 5 bases from V and 0 bases from J; bases unmatched to any gene: 5. There are 16 residues in the CDR3. CDR3 coding DNA: TGTGCCAGTAGTGTGCTCGGGGGGGCGAACACCGGGGAGCTGTTTTTT. It yields the protein CASSVLGGANTGELFF.

This clone occurred once. The chain carries TRBV6-5 and TRBJ1-5; tentative D call: TRBD1 (6 bases). This CDR3 region has 15 residues. Germline-derived CDR1 and CDR2 are MNHEY and SVGAGI. Trimming took off 4 bases at V and 4 bases at J, with 14 bases between the two ends. CDR3 nucleotides: TGTGCCAGCAGTTCGACGAACAGGGATAATCAGCCCCAGCATTTT. Translation: CASSSTNRDNQPQHF.

This sequence joins TRBV10-3 and TRBJ1-1, with D unclear. Germline V gene data show CDR1 as ENHRY and CDR2 as SYGVKD. Trimming removed 0 bases from V and 3 bases from J, with 11 bases in between. This CDR3 contains 15 residues. CDR3 in DNA: TGTGCCATCAGTGAGTCCCCGGGAAGGGACACTGAAGCTTTCTTT. Protein sequence: CAISESPGRDTEAFF.

J is TRBJ2-5 and V is TRBV11-2, with TRBD1 matching over 10 bases. Germline lookup yields CDR1 SGHAT and CDR2 FQNNGV. V dropped 5 bases and J dropped 7; count of bases not matched to a gene: 7. This CDR3 contains 14 residues. The CDR3 nucleotides read TGTGCCAGCAGCAGACAGGGGGCGGAGGGGACCCAGTACTTC. This encodes CASSRQGAEGTQYF.

In the case of this clone: Compared with germline, one end of the junction differs, possibly owing to a read error. The chain couples TRBV28 to TRBJ1-6, with a possible D match to TRBD1 (6 bases). The V gene's germline CDR1 is MDHEN and CDR2 SYDVKM. CDR3 length equals 14 residues. CDR3 sequence (DNA): TGTGCCAGCACTTTAGGGGGGATGAATTCACCCCTCCACTTT. Its translation: CASTLGGMNSPLHF.

The V and J genes are TRBV6-5 and TRBJ1-2; 7 nucleotides line up with TRBD1. Trimming at V came to 1 base and at J to 1 base, leaving 6 bases not matched to a gene. The CDR3 is 16 amino acids. From germline, CDR1 is MNHEY and CDR2 SVGAGI. In nucleotides, the CDR3 is TGTGCCAGCAGTTACTTCTCTACAGGGGATAACTATGGCTACACCTTC. Its translation is CASSYFSTGDNYGYTF.

The chain carries TRBV27 and TRBJ2-1; weak D call: TRBD2 (6 bases). Trimming took off 1 base at V and 5 bases at J, with 12 bases between the two ends. The CDR3 has 15 residues. Germline values: CDR1 MNHEY, CDR2 SMNVEV (reference sequence). CDR3 residues: CASSLFTSWNNEQFF. CDR3 DNA: TGTGCCAGCAGTTTATTCACTAGCTGGAACAATGAGCAGTTCTTC.

The chain links TRBV28 to TRBJ1-1, with 9 bases matching TRBD1. With V trimmed by 6 bases and J by 11 bases, 4 bases remained unmatched. The CDR3 runs to 11 residues. Germline V lookup: CDR1 MDHEN, CDR2 SYDVKM. The CDR3 DNA sequence: TGTGCCAGCAGAGGACAGGGGCCCGCTTTCTTT. Amino acids: CASRGQGPAFF.

This clone was seen only once. V and J are TRBV3-1 (or the pseudogene TRBV3-2) and TRBJ2-1; possibly TRBD1 for D (6 bases). CDR1 is LGHDT and CDR2 is YNNKEL in the germline V gene (reference sequence). Trimming left V 3 bases short and J 12 bases short, with 12 bases between. The CDR3 totals 12 residues. In DNA form, the CDR3 reads TGTGCCAGCAGCCATTCAGGGGTTGGGCAGTTCTTC. Encoded protein: CASSHSGVGQFF.

A few counts support this clone. This chain joins TRBV7-8 and TRBJ1-1, with TRBD1 as a possible D gene (6 bases). Germline V gene data show CDR1 as SGHVS and CDR2 as FQNEAQ. V lost 3 bases, J lost 2 bases, and 13 bases lay in between. CDR3 length: 15 residues. The CDR3 region is CASSFFLTGNTEAFF. In nucleotides, the CDR3 is TGTGCCAGCAGCTTCTTTTTGACAGGAAACACTGAAGCTTTCTTT.

V is TRBV4-2 and J is TRBJ1-2, with a tentative D call TRBD1 (6 bases). The CDR3 has 15 amino acids. Between the trimmed V and J ends, which lost 4 bases and 4 bases, there was a span of 16 bases. Germline V CDR1 and CDR2: LGHNA, YNFKEQ. CDR3 loop: CASSLRDKSGYGYTF. The CDR3, as DNA: TGTGCCAGCAGCCTTCGGGACAAAAGTGGCTATGGCTACACCTTC.

The chain recombines TRBV3-1 (or the pseudogene TRBV3-2) with TRBJ2-1, with 7 positions matching TRBD2. Germline assignment: CDR1 LGHDT and CDR2 YNNKEL (reference sequence). With 7 bases clipped from V and 9 bases from J, the junction kept 18 bases outside the gene matches. CDR3 length: 16 residues. CDR3 nucleotides: TGTGCCAGCACCCTAAGAACCGGCGGGGGTGCATCTGAGCAGTTCTTC. Translated: CASTLRTGGGASEQFF.

The chain couples TRBV7-9 to TRBJ1-2; no definite D call. Trimming took off 0 bases at V and 6 bases at J, with 8 bases between the two ends. This CDR3 is 13 amino acids long. Germline V CDR1 and CDR2: SEHNR, FQNEAQ (reference sequence). CDR3 region: CASSLAAGNGYTF. The CDR3 DNA sequence: TGTGCCAGCAGCTTAGCGGCGGGGAATGGCTACACCTTC.

The chain is built from TRBV7-2 and TRBJ2-7, with 7 bases identical to TRBD1. CDR1 and CDR2 from the germline V gene are SGHTA and FQGNSA. V lost 2 bases, J lost 2 bases, and 3 bases stayed unmatched. CDR3 size: 14 residues. The chain's CDR3 is CASSLQGGAYEQYF. In DNA form, the CDR3 reads TGTGCCAGCAGCTTACAAGGGGGCGCCTACGAGCAGTACTTC.

CDR3 residues: CASSPDSSGNTIYF. CDR3 nucleotides: TGTGCCAGCTCACCGGACAGCTCTGGAAACACCATATATTTT. This rearrangement joins TRBV18 to TRBJ1-3, with D maybe TRBD1 (6 bases). The germline gives CDR1 KGHSH, CDR2 LQKENI. This CDR3 region has 14 residues. Trimming pared 3 bases from V and 0 bases from J, leaving 6 bases between.

V and J are TRBV28 and TRBJ1-4, with TRBD1 matching 9 bases. The germline V gene encodes CDR1 MDHEN and CDR2 SYDVKM. V dropped 6 bases and J dropped 8; count of bases not matched to a gene: 13. The CDR3 is 16 amino acids. Here the CDR3 reads CASRAIRQGVGEKLFF. The CDR3 region has the DNA TGTGCCAGCAGAGCTATTAGACAGGGGGTCGGCGAAAAACTGTTTTTT.

The chain recombines TRBV5-1 with TRBJ1-2, with D tentatively TRBD1 (6 bases). In germline, CDR1 is SGHRS, CDR2 YFSETQ. The CDR3 contains 12 residues. V shed 0 bases and J shed 6 bases, with 6 bases lying between them. CDR3 residues: CASSLDRDGYTF. The CDR3 nucleotides are TGCGCCAGCAGCTTGGACAGGGATGGCTACACCTTC.